A selection of T cell receptor beta chains follows, all from one sample in a study of cytomegalovirus exposure and HLA in healthy donors. Assay used: immunoSEQ multiplex PCR; TCRdb lists only in-frame clones, some missing. The table shows about 120,000 clones, with more than 75% occurring only once. The sequencing input was PBMCs. The receptors were sampled from a woman younger than 45 in good health and CMV-seronegative. Each CDR3 is given with its conserved first and last residue. A D gene is named only where the DNA matches it firmly. Where a row states a size, it is once, few, many or the class of an expanded clone; other rows omit it.

V: TRBV5-1; J: TRBJ2-6; D: NA; size: once; CDR3: CASSLIVDMPLGANVLTF; DNA: TGCGCCAGCAGCTTGATCGTGGACATGCCTCTTGGGGCCAACGTCCTGACTTTC
V: TRBV2; J: TRBJ2-2; D: TRBD2; size: NA; CDR3: CASSAERGGTGELFF; DNA: TGTGCCAGCAGTGCCGAGCGGGGGGGCACCGGGGAGCTGTTTTTT
V: TRBV27; J: TRBJ1-1; D: TRBD1; size: NA; CDR3: CASSPLRGPKGTEAFF; DNA: TGTGCCAGCAGTCCCTTGAGGGGGCCTAAAGGGACTGAAGCTTTCTTT
V: TRBV9; J: TRBJ1-5; D: NA; size: NA; CDR3: CASSVDSTNQPQHF; DNA: TGTGCCAGCAGCGTCGACAGCACCAATCAGCCCCAGCATTTT
V: TRBV7-2; J: TRBJ2-3; D: TRBD2; size: NA; CDR3: CASSPAGGGPLDTQYF; DNA: TGTGCCAGCAGCCCCGCCGGCGGGGGACCCCTGGATACGCAGTATTTT
V: TRBV10-1; J: TRBJ1-2; D: TRBD1; size: NA; CDR3: CASSSDRGLVPNYGYTF; DNA: TGCGCCAGCAGCTCCGACAGGGGGCTCGTGCCTAACTATGGCTACACCTTC
V: TRBV30; J: TRBJ2-7; D: TRBD1; size: few; CDR3: CAWSVSGQGVGQYF; DNA: TGTGCCTGGAGTGTATCGGGACAGGGGGTCGGGCAGTACTTC
V: TRBV11-3; J: TRBJ1-2; D: TRBD1; size: NA; CDR3: CASSFDRGAVHF; DNA: TGTGCCAGCAGCTTTGACAGGGGGGCGGTCCACTTC
V: TRBV2; J: TRBJ1-1; D: NA; size: NA; CDR3: CASTQDTNTEAFF; DNA: TGTGCCAGCACTCAGGACACGAACACTGAAGCTTTCTTT
V: TRBV6-6; J: TRBJ1-1; D: NA; size: many; CDR3: CASSYSRASFF; DNA: TGTGCCAGCAGTTACTCCAGGGCGTCTTTCTTT
V: TRBV7-9; J: TRBJ1-5; D: NA; size: NA; CDR3: CASSLAGVYNQPQHF; DNA: TGTGCCAGCAGCTTAGCAGGGGTTTACAATCAGCCCCAGCATTTT
V: TRBV10-3; J: TRBJ2-1; D: NA; size: NA; CDR3: CAIKSSSYNEQFF; DNA: TGTGCCATAAAGAGCTCCTCCTACAATGAGCAGTTCTTC
V: TRBV27; J: TRBJ1-1; D: NA; size: NA; CDR3: CASSSARGTEAFF; DNA: TGTGCCAGCAGCTCTGCAAGGGGCACTGAAGCTTTCTTT
V: TRBV19; J: TRBJ1-5; D: NA; size: NA; CDR3: CASSIRQAKIRNQPQHF; DNA: TGTGCCAGTAGTATACGACAGGCTAAGATACGCAATCAGCCCCAGCATTTT
V: TRBV27; J: TRBJ2-7; D: TRBD1; size: NA; CDR3: CASSFGTGGYYEQYF; DNA: TGTGCCAGCAGTTTTGGGACAGGGGGCTATTACGAGCAGTACTTC
V: TRBV27; J: TRBJ2-7; D: TRBD1; size: NA; CDR3: CASSLSRGPYEQYF; DNA: TGTGCCAGCAGTTTATCCAGGGGGCCCTACGAGCAGTACTTC
V: TRBV5-5; J: TRBJ1-6; D: TRBD1; size: once; CDR3: CASREGTGGYSPLHF; DNA: TGTGCCAGCAGGGAGGGGACAGGGGGTTATTCACCCCTCCACTTT
V: TRBV7-7; J: TRBJ2-2; D: TRBD2; size: NA; CDR3: CASSPTSADGELFF; DNA: TGTGCCAGCAGCCCAACTAGCGCGGACGGGGAGCTGTTTTTT